This TCR beta chain derives from a study of cytomegalovirus exposure and HLA in healthy donors. As to this clone: What it binds is not known.

Whole-study results and caveats: Sequencing artifact likely explains a cluster of highly shared sequence variants. In a later analysis, specific HLA alleles were associated with 15,000 to 20,000 TCR beta sequences at a 0.05 false discovery rate. When a later analysis was performed, an Asian-associated ancestry cluster reportedly had fewer N-insertions than the 666-donor mean. Most TCR sequences proved rare, with some public TCRs found in many donors.

CDR1 is SNHLY and CDR2 is FYNNEI in the germline V gene. This CDR3 is built from 12 residues. V shed 11 bases, J shed 4 bases, and the junction held 5 bases outside the gene matches. PCR amplification relied on 60 Vbeta primers (plus 13 Jbeta primers). Clones were read by immunoSEQ multiplex PCR, and TCRdb kept only the in-frame ones, dropping some. The sample shows around 150,000 clones, 73% of them seen only once. The sequence was collected from a human donor in good health. The specimen was PBMCs. V is TRBV2 and J is TRBJ1-3; 7 bases map to TRBD1. This CDR3 reads CAGMTGGNTIYF. CDR3 nucleotide sequence: TGTGCCGGGATGACAGGGGGAAACACCATATATTTT.